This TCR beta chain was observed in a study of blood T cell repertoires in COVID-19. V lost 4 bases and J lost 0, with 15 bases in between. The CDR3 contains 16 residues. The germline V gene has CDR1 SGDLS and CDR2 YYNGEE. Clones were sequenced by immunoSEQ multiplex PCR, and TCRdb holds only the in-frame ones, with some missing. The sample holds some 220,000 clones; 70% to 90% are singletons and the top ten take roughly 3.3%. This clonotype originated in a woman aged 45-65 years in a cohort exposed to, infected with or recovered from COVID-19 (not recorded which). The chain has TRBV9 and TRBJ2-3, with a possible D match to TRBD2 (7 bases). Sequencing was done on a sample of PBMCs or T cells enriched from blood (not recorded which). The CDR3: CASSRVGGQSTDTQYF. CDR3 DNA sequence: TGTGCCAGCAGCCGAGTGGGGGGGCAAAGCACAGATACGCAGTATTTT.